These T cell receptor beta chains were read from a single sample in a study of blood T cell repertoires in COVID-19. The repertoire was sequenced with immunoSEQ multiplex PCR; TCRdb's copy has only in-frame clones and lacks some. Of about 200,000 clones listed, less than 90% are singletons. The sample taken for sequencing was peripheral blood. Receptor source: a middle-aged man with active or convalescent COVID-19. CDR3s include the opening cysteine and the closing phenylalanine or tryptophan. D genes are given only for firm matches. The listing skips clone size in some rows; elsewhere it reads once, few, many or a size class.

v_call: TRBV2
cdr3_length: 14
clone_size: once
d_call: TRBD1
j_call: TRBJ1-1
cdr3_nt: TGTGCCAGCAGTCGACAGGGATTGAACACTGAAGCTTTCTTT
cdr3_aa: CASSRQGLNTEAFF

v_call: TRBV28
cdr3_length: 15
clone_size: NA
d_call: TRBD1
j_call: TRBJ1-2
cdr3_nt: TGTGCCAGCAGTTTCAGGGACAGGGGACGGGGTGGCTACACCTTC
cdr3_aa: CASSFRDRGRGGYTF

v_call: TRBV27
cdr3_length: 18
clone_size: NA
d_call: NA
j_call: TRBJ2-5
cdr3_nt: TGTGCCAGCAGTGCCCTGGAGTGGACAGTGGGACCTTCGGAGACCCAGTACTTC
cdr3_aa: CASSALEWTVGPSETQYF

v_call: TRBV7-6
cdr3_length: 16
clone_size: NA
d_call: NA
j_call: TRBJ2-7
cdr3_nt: TGTGCCAGCAGCTTAGCGCGGGGCTCAAGCTCCTACGAGCAGTACTTC
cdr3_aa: CASSLARGSSSYEQYF

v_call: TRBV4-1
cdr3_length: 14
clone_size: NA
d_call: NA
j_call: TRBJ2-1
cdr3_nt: TGCGCCAGCAGCCAAGGCCCTAGCTTCGATGAGCAGTTCTTC
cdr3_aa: CASSQGPSFDEQFF

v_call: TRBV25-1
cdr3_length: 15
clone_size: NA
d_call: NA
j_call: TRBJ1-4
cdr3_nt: TGTGCCAGCAGTGCCCCCGGGAGAGGGAATGAAAAACTGTTTTTT
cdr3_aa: CASSAPGRGNEKLFF

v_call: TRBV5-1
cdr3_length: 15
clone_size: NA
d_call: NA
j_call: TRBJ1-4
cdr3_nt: TGCGCCAGCAGCTTGATGGCCGCTACTAATGAAAAACTGTTTTTT
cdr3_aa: CASSLMAATNEKLFF

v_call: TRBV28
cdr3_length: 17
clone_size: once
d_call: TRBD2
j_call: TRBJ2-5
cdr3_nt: TGTGCCAGCAGTTCGCATAGCGGGGGGTTAAACCAAGAGACCCAGTACTTC
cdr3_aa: CASSSHSGGLNQETQYF

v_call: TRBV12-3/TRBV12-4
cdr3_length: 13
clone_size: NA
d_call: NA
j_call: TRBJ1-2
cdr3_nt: TGTGCCAGCAGTTACGGGGGAAACTATGGCTACACCTTC
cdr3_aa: CASSYGGNYGYTF

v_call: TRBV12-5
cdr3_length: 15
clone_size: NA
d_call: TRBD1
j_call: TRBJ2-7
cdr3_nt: TGTGCTAGTGGTTGGGGGGACAGGGTCACCTACGAGCAGTACTTC
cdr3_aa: CASGWGDRVTYEQYF

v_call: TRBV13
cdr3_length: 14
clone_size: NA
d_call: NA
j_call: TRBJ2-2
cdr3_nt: TGTGCCAGCAGCTTAGTGGGAGAAGGCGGGGAGCTGTTTTTT
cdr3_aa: CASSLVGEGGELFF

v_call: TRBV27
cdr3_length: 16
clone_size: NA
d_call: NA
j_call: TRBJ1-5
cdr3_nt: TGTGCCAGCAGTTTGGGTGGAGGGGAGAGCAATCAGCCCCAGCATTTT
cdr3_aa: CASSLGGGESNQPQHF

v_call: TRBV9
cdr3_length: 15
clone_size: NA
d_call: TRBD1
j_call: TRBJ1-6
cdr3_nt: TGTGCCAGCAGCGTGGGACAGGGGTATAATTCACCCCTCCACTTT
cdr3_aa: CASSVGQGYNSPLHF

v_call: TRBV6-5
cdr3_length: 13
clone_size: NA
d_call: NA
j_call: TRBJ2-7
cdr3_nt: TGTGCCAGCACCTCGGACACATCCTACGAGCAGTACTTC
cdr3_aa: CASTSDTSYEQYF

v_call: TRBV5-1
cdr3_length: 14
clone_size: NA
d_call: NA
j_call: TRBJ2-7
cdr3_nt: TGCGCCAGCAGCCTCGGGGTAGTTTCCTACGAGCAGTACTTC
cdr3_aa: CASSLGVVSYEQYF

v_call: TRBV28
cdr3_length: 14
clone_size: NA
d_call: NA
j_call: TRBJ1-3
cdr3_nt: TGTGCCAGCAGTGCCACAGACAGGCAGAACACCATATATTTT
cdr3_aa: CASSATDRQNTIYF

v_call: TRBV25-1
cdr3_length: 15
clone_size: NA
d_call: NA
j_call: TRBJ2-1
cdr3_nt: TGTGCCAGCAGTGCCACCGACGACCGGGGGAATGAGCAGTTCTTC
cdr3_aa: CASSATDDRGNEQFF

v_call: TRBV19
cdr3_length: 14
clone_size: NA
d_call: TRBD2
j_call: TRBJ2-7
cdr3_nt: TGTGCCAGTAGAAGCACTAGCGGAGCCTACGAGCAGTACTTC
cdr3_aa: CASRSTSGAYEQYF

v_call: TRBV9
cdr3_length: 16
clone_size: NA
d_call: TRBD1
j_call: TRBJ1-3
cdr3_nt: TGTGCCAGCAGCGTAGAGTCTCAGGGGGGTAGAAACACCATATATTTT
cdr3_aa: CASSVESQGGRNTIYF

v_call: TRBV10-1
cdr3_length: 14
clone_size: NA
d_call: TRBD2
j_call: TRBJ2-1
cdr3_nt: TGCGCCAGCAGTGCCGGGAGGGGCAACAATGAGCAGTTCTTC
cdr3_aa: CASSAGRGNNEQFF

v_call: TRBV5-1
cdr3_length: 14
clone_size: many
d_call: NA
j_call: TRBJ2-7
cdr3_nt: TGCGCCAGCAGCTTGAATTCCTGGGCCGGCGAGCAGTACTTC
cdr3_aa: CASSLNSWAGEQYF

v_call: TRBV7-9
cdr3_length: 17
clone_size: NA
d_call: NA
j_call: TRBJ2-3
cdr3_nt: TGTGCCAGCAGCTCCAGCGGTTGGGACAAAAACCGGGATACGCAGTATTTT
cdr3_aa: CASSSSGWDKNRDTQYF

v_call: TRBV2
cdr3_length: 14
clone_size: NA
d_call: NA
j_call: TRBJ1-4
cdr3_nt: TGTGCCAGCAGTGAACGGGAGGGGGGGAAAAAACTGTTTTTT
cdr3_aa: CASSEREGGKKLFF

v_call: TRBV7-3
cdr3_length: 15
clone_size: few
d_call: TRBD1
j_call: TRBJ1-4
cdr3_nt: TGTGCCAGCAGCCCGGGGGGGACAGCTAATGAAAAACTGTTTTTT
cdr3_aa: CASSPGGTANEKLFF

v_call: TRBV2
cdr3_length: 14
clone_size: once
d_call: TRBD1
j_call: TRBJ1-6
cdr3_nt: TGTGCCAGCAGAAGGGACAGCCCAACTGAACCCCTCCACTTT
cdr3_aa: CASRRDSPTEPLHF

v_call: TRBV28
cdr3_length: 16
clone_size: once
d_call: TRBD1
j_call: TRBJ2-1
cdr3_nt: TGTGCCAGCAGTTACGGGCCGGGACAGGGGTACAATGAGCAGTTCTTC
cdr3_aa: CASSYGPGQGYNEQFF

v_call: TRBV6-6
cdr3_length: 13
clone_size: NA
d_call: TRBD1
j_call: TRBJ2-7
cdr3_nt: TGTGCCAGCAGTACGACAGGGAAGTACGAGCAGTACTTC
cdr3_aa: CASSTTGKYEQYF

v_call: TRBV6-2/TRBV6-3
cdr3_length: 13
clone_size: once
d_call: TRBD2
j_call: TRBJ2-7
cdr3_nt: TGTGCCAGCAGCACTAGCGGGCCCTACGAGCAGTACTTC
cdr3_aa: CASSTSGPYEQYF